The sequence of this TCR beta chain was determined in a study of blood T cells in healthy people across ages. With each sample, at least 5 micrograms of total RNA were extracted. Together with a sample-barcoded 5' primer, a J-beta primer mix was included in a second PCR lasting about 6 to 11 cycles. TCRdb reprocessed the 5' RACE reads with MiXCR, giving one entry per CDR3 protein. The sample holds about 730,000 distinct CDR3 sequences, more than 40% seen once. The length of the CDR3 is 14 residues. Germline V gene data show CDR1 as SNHLY and CDR2 as FYNNEI. Trimming took off 6 bases at V and 4 bases at J, with 14 bases between the two ends.

V is TRBV2 and J is TRBJ2-3; D not resolved. This clonotype was obtained from a woman in her sixties in good health. The sequenced sample consisted of blood. The CDR3 is CASRSIQSSDTQYF. The CDR3 nucleotides read TGTGCCAGCAGAAGCATTCAATCCTCAGATACGCAGTATTTT.